The rows below give T cell receptor beta chains drawn from one sample of a study of T cell changes during pregnancy in multiple sclerosis. The method was immunoSEQ multiplex PCR; TCRdb's version includes in-frame clones alone and lacks a portion of them. The sample shows under 40,000 clones, more than 90% of them seen only once. The specimen was peripheral blood, collected in the third trimester of pregnancy. These receptors came from a female donor in good health, enrolled as a control in a pregnancy study. Both conserved end residues are part of each CDR3. A D gene is named only where the DNA matches it firmly. A row's size may be missing; if present it is once, few, many or a size class.

clone_size	d_call	v_call	j_call	cdr3_aa	cdr3_nt
-	-	TRBV6-1	TRBJ2-3	CASSEGDRPLDTQYF	TGTGCCAGCAGTGAAGGAGACAGGCCCCTGGATACGCAGTATTTT
-	TRBD1	TRBV15	TRBJ1-1	CATSRTGNTEAFF	TGTGCCACCAGCCGGACAGGGAACACTGAAGCTTTCTTT
-	TRBD1	TRBV27	TRBJ2-7	CASSYFRTGEEQYF	TGTGCCAGCAGTTATTTCCGCACAGGGGAGGAGCAGTACTTC
-	-	TRBV19	TRBJ1-6	CASSHAGVKGNNSPLHF	TGTGCCAGTAGCCACGCAGGGGTGAAGGGCAATAATTCACCCCTCCACTTT
-	TRBD1	TRBV19	TRBJ1-2	CASSAGTANYGYTF	TGTGCCAGTAGTGCCGGGACAGCTAACTATGGCTACACCTTC
-	TRBD1	TRBV28	TRBJ1-1	CASSLVQGMNTEAFF	TGTGCCAGCAGTCTAGTACAGGGGATGAACACTGAAGCTTTCTTT
-	TRBD1	TRBV7-8	TRBJ2-7	CASSSGQGIHEQYF	TGTGCCAGCAGTTCCGGACAGGGGATCCACGAGCAGTACTTC
-	-	TRBV5-1	TRBJ2-1	CASSSGQTGSYNEQFF	TGCGCCAGCAGTAGTGGACAGACGGGCTCCTACAATGAGCAGTTCTTC
-	TRBD1	TRBV11-2	TRBJ2-7	CASSQRLDRVSYEQYF	TGTGCCAGCAGCCAACGCCTGGACAGGGTCTCCTACGAGCAGTACTTC
once	-	TRBV5-6	TRBJ1-1	CASSLEAKNTEAFF	TGTGCCAGCAGCTTGGAAGCCAAGAACACTGAAGCTTTCTTT
-	-	TRBV25-1	TRBJ1-1	CAPIAEAFF	TGTGCCCCTATCGCTGAAGCTTTCTTT
-	-	TRBV9	TRBJ1-1	CASSDQQALNTEAFF	TGTGCCAGCAGCGACCAACAGGCCCTGAACACTGAAGCTTTCTTT
-	TRBD1	TRBV9	TRBJ1-3	CASSVEMTGPDQYPFSGNTIYF	TGTGCCAGCAGCGTAGAGATGACAGGGCCGGATCAATACCCCTTCTCTGGAAACACCATATATTTT
-	TRBD1	TRBV30	TRBJ1-5	CAWSAGQGLGNQPQHF	TGTGCCTGGAGTGCCGGACAGGGGTTGGGCAATCAGCCCCAGCATTTT
-	-	TRBV19	TRBJ1-2	CASSSRDGYTF	TGTGCCAGTAGTTCCAGGGATGGCTACACCTTC
-	TRBD1	TRBV28	TRBJ1-2	CASSLTGAYGYTF	TGTGCCAGCAGTTTGACAGGGGCCTATGGCTACACCTTC